Below, one TCR beta chain is given with its context. This entry belongs to a study of blood T cell repertoires in COVID-19. Study in general: Nucleic acid was either cDNA or gDNA, and it came from T cells, B-cell-depleted T cells, or PBMCs.

The CDR3 is 18 residues long. Germline assignment: CDR1 LNHDA and CDR2 SQIVND (reference sequence). V lost 5 bases and J lost 0; bases outside the gene matches: 10. Authors' processing steps: For nucleated cells, counts were estimated from reference gene primer amplification. TCRdb keeps only in-frame clones here, not all; method: immunoSEQ multiplex PCR. V and J calls and clone size come straight from that table; D and trimming were deduced from the DNA. The sample consists of hundreds of thousands of clones, 70% to 90% of them appearing once. The gene calls are TRBV19 and TRBJ1-5; TRBD1 aligns across 10 bases. Sequenced input: PBMCs or T cells enriched from blood (not recorded which). This clonotype originated in a woman aged 45-60 years with acute COVID-19. For the CDR3, the DNA is TGTGCCAGTAGTCGGACAGGGGGAAGGGGATATAGCAATCAGCCCCAGCATTTT. Translation gives CASSRTGGRGYSNQPQHF.